Listed below are T cell receptor beta chains from one sample, sequenced in a study of blood T cell repertoires in COVID-19. The data were produced by immunoSEQ multiplex PCR, yet TCRdb's version contains in-frame clones alone and is incomplete. The table records some 510,000 clones, roughly 88% of them present only once. The sequenced sample consisted of PBMCs or T cells enriched from blood (not recorded which). The receptors derive from a woman in her forties who had recovered from COVID-19. The CDR3 runs from the conserved cysteine through the conserved F or W. A D gene is named only where the DNA matches it firmly. Size is stated for part of the rows, as once, few or many counts, or as a class when the clone is expanded.

V: TRBV21-1
J: TRBJ1-1
size: -
D: -
CDR3: CASSKGQGASTEAFF
DNA: TGTGCCAGCAGCAAAGGACAGGGAGCGTCCACTGAAGCTTTCTTT

V: TRBV30
J: TRBJ2-3
size: -
D: -
CDR3: CAWMRMSSRVLDTQYF
DNA: TGTGCCTGGATGCGGATGAGTAGTCGGGTCCTAGATACGCAGTATTTT

V: TRBV10-2
J: TRBJ1-3
size: few
D: -
CDR3: CASSKFRADSGNTIYF
DNA: TGCGCCAGCAGCAAGTTCAGGGCCGACTCTGGAAACACCATATATTTT

V: TRBV4-3
J: TRBJ1-1
size: -
D: -
CDR3: CASSQQGGVAFF
DNA: TGCGCCAGCAGCCAACAGGGAGGTGTAGCTTTCTTT

V: TRBV2
J: TRBJ1-2
size: -
D: TRBD1
CDR3: CASSDRGPGYTF
DNA: TGTGCCAGCAGCGACAGGGGGCCTGGCTACACCTTC

V: TRBV6-2/TRBV6-3
J: TRBJ2-1
size: -
D: TRBD2
CDR3: CASSPDRTSEFF
DNA: TGTGCCAGCAGCCCCGACCGGACTAGTGAGTTCTTC

V: TRBV7-9
J: TRBJ2-6
size: -
D: TRBD1
CDR3: CASSLTGGFHSGANVLTF
DNA: TGTGCCAGCAGCTTAACAGGGGGCTTTCACTCTGGGGCCAACGTCCTGACTTTC

V: TRBV27
J: TRBJ1-6
size: once
D: TRBD1
CDR3: CASSLGTGASPLHF
DNA: TGTGCCAGCAGTTTAGGGACAGGGGCCTCACCCCTCCACTTT

V: TRBV11-2
J: TRBJ2-7
size: few
D: -
CDR3: CASSFSREQYF
DNA: TGTGCCAGCAGCTTCTCTAGGGAGCAGTACTTC

V: TRBV18
J: TRBJ2-2
size: -
D: TRBD2
CDR3: CASSPPQAGGAGELFF
DNA: TGTGCCAGCTCACCACCTCAAGCGGGAGGAGCCGGGGAGCTGTTTTTT

V: TRBV7-6
J: TRBJ2-2
size: -
D: TRBD1
CDR3: CASSWGGQGLAGELFF
DNA: TGTGCCAGCAGCTGGGGAGGACAGGGCCTTGCCGGGGAGCTGTTTTTT

V: TRBV7-9
J: TRBJ2-7
size: -
D: TRBD2
CDR3: CASSLGLAGEHDEQYF
DNA: TGTGCCAGCAGCTTAGGACTAGCGGGAGAGCATGACGAGCAGTACTTC

V: TRBV14
J: TRBJ1-2
size: -
D: TRBD1
CDR3: CASSQDGDSKTTNYGYTF
DNA: TGTGCCAGCAGCCAAGATGGGGACAGCAAAACGACTAACTATGGCTACACCTTC

V: TRBV30
J: TRBJ1-1
size: -
D: TRBD1
CDR3: CAWSVLGDREEAFF
DNA: TGTGCCTGGAGTGTACTTGGGGACAGGGAGGAAGCTTTCTTT

V: TRBV14
J: TRBJ1-1
size: -
D: -
CDR3: CASNLIHANTEAFF
DNA: TGTGCCAGCAACCTGATACACGCGAACACTGAAGCTTTCTTT

V: TRBV30
J: TRBJ2-1
size: -
D: -
CDR3: CAWSVARSTEQFF
DNA: TGTGCCTGGAGTGTTGCTAGATCGACTGAGCAGTTCTTC

V: TRBV20-1
J: TRBJ2-6
size: -
D: TRBD2
CDR3: CSASTGLALSGANVLTF
DNA: TGCAGTGCTAGTACGGGACTAGCGCTCTCTGGGGCCAACGTCCTGACTTTC

V: TRBV6-5
J: TRBJ1-2
size: -
D: TRBD1
CDR3: CASSYLLTGNYGYTF
DNA: TGTGCCAGCAGTTACCTCCTGACAGGGAACTATGGCTACACCTTC

V: TRBV19
J: TRBJ1-5
size: -
D: -
CDR3: CASRQRETNQPQHF
DNA: TGTGCCAGTAGGCAGAGGGAAACCAATCAGCCCCAGCATTTT

V: TRBV2
J: TRBJ1-1
size: -
D: -
CDR3: CASRTPEGRFAEAFF
DNA: TGTGCCAGCAGGACCCCCGAGGGGAGGTTCGCTGAAGCTTTCTTT

V: TRBV29-1
J: TRBJ2-1
size: -
D: TRBD1
CDR3: CSVRDSLYNEQFF
DNA: TGCAGCGTCCGGGACAGTCTTTACAATGAGCAGTTCTTC

V: TRBV5-4
J: TRBJ2-7
size: -
D: TRBD2
CDR3: CASSLAGGLADYEQYF
DNA: TGTGCCAGCAGCTTGGCAGGCGGGCTAGCGGATTACGAGCAGTACTTC

V: TRBV27
J: TRBJ2-5
size: -
D: -
CDR3: CASSLERGGRRETQYF
DNA: TGTGCCAGCAGTTTAGAGAGGGGGGGGCGCAGGGAGACCCAGTACTTC

V: TRBV18
J: TRBJ2-3
size: -
D: TRBD2
CDR3: CASSPRAGLAGGLGRNF
DNA: TGTGCCAGCTCACCTCGCGCCGGACTAGCGGGAGGTCTAGGTAGAAATTTT

V: TRBV27
J: TRBJ2-4
size: -
D: -
CDR3: CASSLKGRGADIQYF
DNA: TGTGCCAGCAGTTTAAAAGGCAGGGGAGCGGACATTCAGTACTTC

V: TRBV7-9
J: TRBJ2-2
size: -
D: TRBD2
CDR3: CASSLGTSGRDFTGELFF
DNA: TGTGCCAGCAGCTTAGGGACTAGCGGGAGGGACTTCACCGGGGAGCTGTTTTTT

V: TRBV27
J: TRBJ2-7
size: -
D: -
CDR3: CASSSPNSYEQYF
DNA: TGTGCCAGCAGTTCCCCAAACTCCTACGAGCAGTACTTC

V: TRBV16
J: TRBJ1-2
size: -
D: -
CDR3: CASSQSWQGNYGYTF
DNA: TGTGCCAGCAGCCAATCCTGGCAGGGTAACTATGGCTACACCTTC

V: TRBV19
J: TRBJ2-1
size: -
D: TRBD2
CDR3: CASSNQPGLAGGYEQFF
DNA: TGTGCCAGTAGTAACCAACCGGGACTAGCGGGAGGGTATGAGCAGTTCTTC

V: TRBV15
J: TRBJ1-1
size: -
D: -
CDR3: CATSRYSLQGPDEAFF
DNA: TGTGCCACCAGCAGATATTCCTTACAGGGACCGGATGAAGCTTTCTTT

V: TRBV19
J: TRBJ1-2
size: few
D: -
CDR3: CASSIRSGYYGYTF
DNA: TGTGCCAGTAGTATACGGTCGGGGTACTATGGCTACACCTTC

V: TRBV29-1
J: TRBJ2-7
size: -
D: -
CDR3: CSGVSDNYEQYF
DNA: TGCAGCGGGGTGTCGGACAACTACGAGCAGTACTTC